This T cell receptor (beta chain) was profiled in a study of Graves' ophthalmopathy and Graves' hyperthyroidism. Study observations and caveats: The model reached approximately 70% sensitivity and around 72% specificity for predicting ophthalmopathy progression. Appearing in blood as well were most expanded thyroid clonotypes above 0.001 frequency. Discriminating ophthalmopathy from stable hyperthyroidism, a 13-signature model attained a sensitivity of 87.88% and a specificity of approximately 77%.

Trimming cost V 9 bases and J 3 bases, with 11 bases left between them. Looked up from germline, CDR1 is LNHDA and CDR2 is SQIVND (reference sequence). The CDR3 totals 12 residues. This clonotype was seen many times. What it binds is unknown. Establishment of the diagnosis relied upon clinical symptoms, serum thyroxine, TRAb, thyroid ultrasound and orbital computed tomography. Researchers took RNA transcripts and amplified TCR beta CDR3 regions from them. Investigators did first-round RT-PCR with HTBI primers, then second-round multiplex PCR. TCRdb itself ran the multiplex PCR reads through MiXCR, one entry per CDR3 protein. The sample has about 400,000 distinct CDR3 sequences; about 17% are singletons.

This rearrangement joins TRBV19 to TRBJ1-1; D not resolved. The specimen sequenced was peripheral blood. The clonotype comes from a woman aged 18-29 years with Graves' ophthalmopathy. The CDR3 protein is CASADSYTEAFF. The CDR3 DNA reads as TGTGCCAGCGCTGACTCCTACACTGAAGCTTTCTTT.